This record concerns one T cell receptor beta chain sequence. There is no known antigen for this receptor. No per-base quality is available; no much larger clone lies one base away. This record belongs to a study of graft-versus-host responses after intestinal transplantation (dated by TCRdb to the early 2020s). General notes on the study: Recipients received multivisceral, liver-intestinal, or isolated intestinal transplants. Every recipient was given anti-thymocyte globulin induction, then maintenance tacrolimus and steroids for 2 to 3 years. After intestinal transplantation, graft-versus-host and host-versus-graft alloreactive T cell clones in the graft, circulation and bone marrow were tracked using bulk TCR-beta CDR3 sequencing. Alloreactive clones were identified by sequencing pre-transplant mixed lymphocyte reaction products and comparing them with unstimulated pre-transplant donor and recipient T cells. The cohort enrolled under 25 intestinal transplant recipients including one retransplant, and 3 patients lacking pretransplant specimens were excluded. A peak of at least 4% donor T cells among recipient peripheral blood mononuclear cells was the definition used for donor T cell macrochimerism. Instead of going to the commercial service, samples from three later patients were sequenced in-house on an Illumina MiSeq and processed with MiXCR.

Broad study findings and their caveats: Conclusions were limited by the relatively low number and heterogeneity of intestinal transplant patients. Early after transplant, declines in HvG clones were associated with peak levels of circulating GvH clones. GvH clones turned up in recipient bone marrow, with some appearing earlier in ileal mucosa or blood, a pattern consistent with an intestinal mucosal origin. In patients with donor T cell macrochimerism, the allografts had high GvH to HvG T cell clonal ratios.

Unmatched junction bases come to 6, with V trimmed by 2 bases and J by 2 bases. The germline V gene (reference sequence) yields LNHDA for CDR1 and SQIVND for CDR2. From cysteine to phenylalanine, the CDR3 is 15 amino acids long. Only CDR3 DNA remains: 45 bases, in frame from the first base. The library was prepared using the immunoSEQ multiplex PCR assay. For most patients, genomic DNA was isolated with the Qiagen DNeasy Blood and Tissue Kit and shipped frozen to Adaptive Biotechnologies for TCR sequencing. Adaptive Biotechnologies carried out high-throughput TCR-beta CDR3 sequencing of genomic DNA for most patients. In the paper's pipeline: Adaptive's ImmunoSEQ software was the source of the TCR sequencing data for about 18 patients, while three other patients were processed with MiXCR and VDJtools. CD4 versus CD8 sorting errors were corrected by removing sequences found in both subsets at a frequency ratio below 5:1. Because the origin of CDR3 nucleotide sequences shared between donor and recipient could not be assigned, those sequences were removed. To be classed as alloreactive, a clone needed at least 2-fold expansion over unstimulated cells and a minimum CFSE-low frequency of 0.002% (template counts) or 0.001% (read counts). Clones were considered mappable if detected in sequenced pre-transplant spleen, lymph node, or MLR CFSE-low populations of the donor or recipient. The cumulative frequency of alloreactive clones was calculated as a percentage of all sequences, weighted by copy number. The table comes from immuneACCESS by way of TCRdb, which keeps in-frame sequences with V and J called. Part of the clones is missing from these tables; in studies checked, under half for an unresolved V gene and the rest for unknown reasons. That table gives V, J and clone size, and the DNA gave D and trimming. Recorded for this sample are around 87,000 clones; around 92% of them occurred a single time. Together, the top ten hold around 0.44% of the sample.

The sample's time point label, in plain terms: cells obtained before transplantation from donor or recipient. CD3+CD4+ and CD3+CD8+ populations were FACS-sorted from unstimulated pre-transplant donor and recipient cells taken from spleen or lymph nodes. Here the sequenced sample was unstimulated CD8+ T cells sorted from spleen or lymph node cells, taken before transplant. The sequence joins TRBV19 to TRBJ2-7; the central 7 bases match TRBD1. The clonotype was recovered from a human donor who was the organ donor for an intestinal transplant. The DNA is as follows: TGTGCCAGTAGTATAACCCGGACAGGCACCTACGAGCAGTACTTC. This translates into CASSITRTGTYEQYF. With all but the CDR3 taken from the reference TRBV19 and TRBJ2-7 genes, the full variable domain is: DGGITQSPKYLFRKEGQNVTLSCEQNLNHDAMYWYRQDPGQGLRLIYYSQIVNDFQKGDIAEGYSVSREKKESFPLTVTSAQKNPTAFYLCASSITRTGTYEQYFGPGTRLTVT.